These T cell receptor beta chains were read from a single sample in a study of blood T cell repertoires in COVID-19. The protocol was immunoSEQ multiplex PCR, while the TCRdb copy is restricted to in-frame clones and leaves out a portion. The sample shows 350,000 or so clones, more than 75% of them seen only once. Sequencing used PBMCs or T cells enriched from blood (not recorded which). The receptor source for this set is a woman aged 25 to 39 who had recovered from COVID-19. Both conserved end residues are part of each CDR3. Each record gives: V gene, clone size, D gene, J gene, CDR3 protein, CDR3 DNA. A D gene is named only where the DNA matches it firmly. Clone size is given for some rows only: seen once, a few or many times, or a class if the clone is expanded.

>TRBV12-3/TRBV12-4|-|-|TRBJ1-2
CASSQGGGYTF
TGTGCCAGCAGCCAGGGAGGAGGCTACACCTTC
>TRBV14|-|-|TRBJ1-1
CASSQDQGLNTEAFF
TGTGCCAGCAGCCAAGATCAGGGGTTGAACACTGAAGCTTTCTTT
>TRBV10-3|-|TRBD1|TRBJ1-2
CAISPGQGLFGGYTF
TGTGCCATCTCGCCGGGACAGGGCTTATTTGGTGGCTACACCTTC
>TRBV19|-|TRBD1|TRBJ1-3
CASSTRQGAAGNTIYF
TGTGCCAGTAGTACCAGACAGGGGGCAGCTGGAAACACCATATATTTT
>TRBV7-2|-|-|TRBJ1-1
CASSFSGGNTEAFF
TGTGCCAGCAGCTTTTCGGGGGGGAACACTGAAGCTTTCTTT
>TRBV21-1|-|-|TRBJ2-3
CASSKSTSGETDTQYF
TGTGCCAGCAGCAAATCGACTAGCGGGGAAACAGATACGCAGTATTTT
>TRBV29-1|-|-|TRBJ1-5
CSVDLGRVGSNQPQHF
TGCAGCGTTGATCTTGGCAGGGTGGGGAGCAATCAGCCCCAGCATTTT
>TRBV11-2|once|-|TRBJ1-4
CASSPTPLTREKLFF
TGTGCCAGCAGCCCAACCCCCCTAACCCGGGAAAAACTGTTTTTT
>TRBV19|-|TRBD1|TRBJ1-6
CASRRDRASYNSPLHF
TGTGCCAGTAGGAGGGACAGAGCCTCTTATAATTCACCCCTCCACTTT
>TRBV18|-|TRBD1|TRBJ1-1
CASSPPNRGNTEAFF
TGTGCCAGCTCACCACCGAACAGGGGGAACACTGAAGCTTTCTTT
>TRBV7-2|-|TRBD2|TRBJ2-3
CASSLMRGSTDTQYF
TGTGCCAGCAGCTTAATGCGGGGGAGCACAGATACGCAGTATTTT
>TRBV19|-|-|TRBJ1-1
CASSIDSRRTEAFF
TGTGCCAGTAGTATAGATTCAAGGCGGACTGAAGCTTTCTTT
>TRBV5-1|-|-|TRBJ1-6
CASSLQRGGDSPLHF
TGCGCCAGCAGCTTACAGAGAGGGGGGGATTCACCCCTCCACTTT
>TRBV5-5|-|-|TRBJ1-5
CATSLGGRGQPQHF
TGTGCCACCTCACTCGGGGGGCGCGGTCAGCCCCAGCATTTT
>TRBV3-1/TRBV3-2|-|-|TRBJ1-4
CASSHRTASTNEKLFF
TGTGCCAGCAGCCACCGGACAGCCAGCACTAATGAAAAACTGTTTTTT
>TRBV7-9|-|-|TRBJ1-3
CASRQGPNVISGNTIYF
TGTGCCAGCAGACAGGGTCCCAATGTTATCTCTGGAAACACCATATATTTT
>TRBV7-2|-|-|TRBJ1-2
CASSRKTANYGYTF
TGTGCCAGCAGCCGGAAGACAGCCAACTATGGCTACACCTTC
>TRBV6-5|-|-|TRBJ1-2
CASSGGRTNYGYTF
TGTGCCAGCAGCGGGGGACGGACAAACTATGGCTACACCTTC
>TRBV28|once|TRBD1|TRBJ2-7
CASSFRQGGYEQYF
TGTGCCAGCAGTTTTCGACAGGGGGGCTACGAGCAGTACTTC
>TRBV28|few|TRBD1|TRBJ1-2
CASSPHDRVGLGPPWGYTF
TGTGCCAGCAGTCCTCACGACAGGGTCGGTCTTGGGCCACCCTGGGGCTACACCTTC
>TRBV14|once|-|TRBJ1-1
CASSQSEGTEAFF
TGTGCCAGCAGCCAGTCGGAGGGCACTGAAGCTTTCTTT
>TRBV19|few|-|TRBJ1-2
CASSLLNNYGYTF
TGTGCCAGTAGCCTACTAAATAACTATGGCTACACCTTC
>TRBV5-4|once|-|TRBJ2-6
CASSVTGFSGANVLTF
TGTGCCAGCAGCGTAACAGGGTTCTCTGGGGCCAACGTCCTGACTTTC
>TRBV7-2|-|TRBD1|TRBJ2-5
CASSLSTGGGETQYF
TGTGCCAGCAGCTTGAGCACAGGGGGCGGGGAGACCCAGTACTTC
>TRBV28|few|TRBD1|TRBJ1-1
CASSLALWWDRVSTEAFF
TGTGCCAGCAGTTTGGCCCTTTGGTGGGACAGGGTAAGCACTGAAGCTTTCTTT
>TRBV4-1|once|-|TRBJ2-3
CASSQDPSATDTQYF
TGCGCCAGCAGCCAAGATCCTAGCGCCACAGATACGCAGTATTTT
>TRBV5-1|-|-|TRBJ2-6
CASSLEWDISGANVLTF
TGCGCCAGCAGCTTGGAATGGGACATCTCTGGGGCCAACGTCCTGACTTTC
>TRBV5-1|-|TRBD1|TRBJ1-2
CASSSARQGTGGYTF
TGCGCCAGCAGCTCGGCTAGACAGGGGACAGGGGGCTACACCTTC
>TRBV7-8|once|TRBD1|TRBJ1-1
CASSSRGQGSAKNTEAFF
TGTGCCAGCAGCTCCCGGGGACAGGGCTCGGCAAAAAACACTGAAGCTTTCTTT
>TRBV19|-|-|TRBJ1-5
CASSLLPQGEQPQHF
TGTGCCAGTAGTTTACTTCCACAGGGAGAACAGCCCCAGCATTTT
>TRBV28|-|TRBD1|TRBJ1-4
CASRAPTGNNEKLFF
TGTGCCAGCAGAGCCCCGACAGGGAACAATGAAAAACTGTTTTTT
>TRBV21-1|-|-|TRBJ1-6
CASSKPGGPRGAPLHF
TGTGCCAGCAGCAAACCCGGGGGGCCCCGGGGGGCACCCCTCCACTTT
>TRBV11-3|-|TRBD1|TRBJ2-1
CASSLGTGEGAGEQFF
TGTGCCAGCAGCTTAGGAACAGGGGAAGGTGCGGGTGAGCAGTTCTTC
>TRBV11-1|-|TRBD1|TRBJ2-7
CASSLPGQGVSYEQYF
TGTGCCAGCAGCTTGCCGGGACAGGGGGTATCCTACGAGCAGTACTTC
>TRBV9|once|TRBD1|TRBJ1-2
CASSVAPDRGYGYTF
TGTGCCAGCAGCGTAGCTCCCGACAGGGGATATGGCTACACCTTC
>TRBV11-2|-|TRBD1|TRBJ1-3
CASGGQGSGNTIYF
TGTGCCAGCGGAGGACAGGGGTCTGGAAACACCATATATTTT
>TRBV10-2|-|-|TRBJ1-5
CASSEERENQPQHF
TGCGCCAGCAGTGAAGAACGGGAAAATCAGCCCCAGCATTTT
>TRBV6-2/TRBV6-3|-|TRBD2|TRBJ2-1
CASSQAPGLGDYNEQFF
TGTGCCAGCAGTCAGGCCCCGGGACTAGGGGACTACAATGAGCAGTTCTTC
>TRBV27|-|TRBD2|TRBJ2-5
CASRPVRGGSGETQYF
TGTGCCAGCAGGCCGGTTCGCGGGGGATCGGGGGAGACCCAGTACTTC
>TRBV10-3|-|-|TRBJ1-2
CATWTGNYGYTF
TGTGCCACCTGGACGGGAAACTATGGCTACACCTTC
>TRBV28|once|TRBD1|TRBJ1-1
CASSLTGAPNTEAFF
TGTGCCAGCAGTTTGACAGGGGCCCCGAACACTGAAGCTTTCTTT
>TRBV2|-|TRBD1|TRBJ2-3
CASMGQAAYTDTQYF
TGTGCCAGCATGGGACAGGCCGCTTACACAGATACGCAGTATTTT
>TRBV6-5|-|-|TRBJ1-1
CASRIKGGTEAFF
TGTGCCAGCAGGATCAAAGGGGGCACTGAAGCTTTCTTT
>TRBV14|few|-|TRBJ1-6
CASSQVSSSPLHF
TGTGCCAGCAGCCAAGTGTCGTCTTCACCCCTCCACTTT
>TRBV3-1/TRBV3-2|-|-|TRBJ1-1
CASSPVPGTEAFF
TGTGCCAGCAGCCCAGTACCGGGCACTGAAGCTTTCTTT
>TRBV19|once|TRBD1|TRBJ2-3
CATRQGATDTQYF
TGTGCCACGAGACAGGGGGCTACAGATACGCAGTATTTT
>TRBV6-1|-|-|TRBJ2-3
CASSAPWKGITDTQYF
TGTGCCAGCAGTGCCCCCTGGAAGGGGATAACAGATACGCAGTATTTT
>TRBV2|-|-|TRBJ2-3
CASSEAVQTSTDTQYF
TGTGCCAGCAGTGAAGCGGTACAGACAAGCACAGATACGCAGTATTTT
>TRBV19|-|-|TRBJ2-6
CASSPQAGSGANVLTF
TGTGCCAGTAGCCCCCAGGCTGGCTCTGGGGCCAACGTCCTGACTTTC
>TRBV11-3|-|TRBD2|TRBJ2-3
CASSLGGGARDTQYF
TGTGCCAGCAGCTTAGGCGGGGGGGCAAGGGATACGCAGTATTTT
>TRBV6-2/TRBV6-3|-|-|TRBJ1-5
CASSYSTYQPQHF
TGTGCCAGCAGTTACTCCACTTATCAGCCCCAGCATTTT
>TRBV2|-|-|TRBJ2-1
CASRSVPHNEQFF
TGTGCCAGCAGGAGTGTGCCCCACAATGAGCAGTTCTTC
>TRBV7-9|-|TRBD2|TRBJ2-2
CASSAALAGPNTGELFF
TGTGCCAGCAGCGCGGCCTTAGCGGGGCCGAACACCGGGGAGCTGTTTTTT